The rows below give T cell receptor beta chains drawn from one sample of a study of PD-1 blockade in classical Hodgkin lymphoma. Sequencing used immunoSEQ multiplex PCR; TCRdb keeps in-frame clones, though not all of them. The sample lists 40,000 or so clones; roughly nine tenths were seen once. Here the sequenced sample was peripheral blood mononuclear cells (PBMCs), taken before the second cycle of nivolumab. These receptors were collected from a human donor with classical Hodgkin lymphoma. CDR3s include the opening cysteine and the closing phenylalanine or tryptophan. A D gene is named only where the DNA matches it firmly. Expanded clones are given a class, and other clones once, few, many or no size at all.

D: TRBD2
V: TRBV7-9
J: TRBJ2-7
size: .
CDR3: CASSSPEREGDEQYF
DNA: TGTGCCAGCAGCTCCCCGGAGCGGGAGGGCGACGAGCAGTACTTC

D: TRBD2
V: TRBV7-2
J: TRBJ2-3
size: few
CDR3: CASSPSGGAGDTQYF
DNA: TGTGCCAGCAGCCCTAGCGGGGGGGCTGGAGATACGCAGTATTTT

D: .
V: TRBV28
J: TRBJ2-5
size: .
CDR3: CASRQDMETQYF
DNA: TGTGCCAGCAGGCAGGACATGGAGACCCAGTACTTC

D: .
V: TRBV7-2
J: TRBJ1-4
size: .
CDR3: CASSQQGAGEKLFF
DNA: TGTGCCAGCAGCCAACAGGGTGCAGGAGAAAAACTGTTTTTT

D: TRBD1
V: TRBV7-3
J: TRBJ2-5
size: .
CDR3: CASSSRQGTLQETQYF
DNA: TGTGCCAGCAGCTCCAGACAGGGAACCCTTCAAGAGACCCAGTACTTC

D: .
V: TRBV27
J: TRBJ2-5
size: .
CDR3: CASSPGQSTKTQYF
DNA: TGTGCCAGCAGCCCAGGACAAAGTACGAAGACCCAGTACTTC

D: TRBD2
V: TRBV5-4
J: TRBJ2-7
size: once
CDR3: CASSPGGLAGDYEQYF
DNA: TGTGCCAGCAGCCCAGGGGGACTAGCGGGAGATTACGAGCAGTACTTC

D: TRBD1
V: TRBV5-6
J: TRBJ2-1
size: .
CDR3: CASSRRQGSYNEQFF
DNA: TGTGCCAGCAGCCGTCGACAGGGCTCCTACAATGAGCAGTTCTTC

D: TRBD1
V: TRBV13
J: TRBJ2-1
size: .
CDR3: CASNYRGSSRNEQFF
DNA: TGTGCCAGCAACTACAGGGGGAGTTCGAGGAATGAGCAGTTCTTC

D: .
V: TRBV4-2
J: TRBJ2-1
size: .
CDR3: CASSQAAESYNEQFF
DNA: TGTGCCAGCAGCCAAGCAGCGGAATCTTACAATGAGCAGTTCTTC

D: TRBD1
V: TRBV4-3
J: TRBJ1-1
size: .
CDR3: CASSQSQGQGGTEAFF
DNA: TGCGCCAGCAGCCAATCCCAAGGACAGGGTGGCACTGAAGCTTTCTTT

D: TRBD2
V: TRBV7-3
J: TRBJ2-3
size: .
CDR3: CASSLGDSGADTQYF
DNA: TGTGCCAGCAGCTTGGGGGATAGCGGGGCCGATACGCAGTATTTT

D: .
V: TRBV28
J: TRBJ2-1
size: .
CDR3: CASSPRASGLYNEQFF
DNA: TGTGCCAGCAGTCCGAGGGCGAGCGGCCTATACAATGAGCAGTTCTTC

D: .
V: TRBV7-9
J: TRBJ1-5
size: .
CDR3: CASSLRQIQFRNQPQHF
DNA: TGTGCCAGCAGCTTAAGACAGATCCAGTTTCGCAATCAGCCCCAGCATTTT

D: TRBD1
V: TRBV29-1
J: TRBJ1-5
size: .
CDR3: CSVGDRVDQPQHF
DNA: TGCAGCGTTGGAGACAGGGTGGATCAGCCCCAGCATTTT

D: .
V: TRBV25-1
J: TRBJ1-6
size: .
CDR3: CASMSAVYNSPLHF
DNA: TGTGCCAGCATGTCAGCAGTCTATAATTCACCCCTCCACTTT

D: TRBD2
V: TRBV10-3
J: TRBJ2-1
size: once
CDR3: CAISEPGLVNYNEQFF
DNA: TGTGCCATCAGTGAGCCGGGACTAGTGAATTACAATGAGCAGTTCTTC

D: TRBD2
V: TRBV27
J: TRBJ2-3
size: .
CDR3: CASSSSGGPHTQYF
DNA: TGTGCCAGCAGTTCAAGCGGGGGACCGCATACGCAGTATTTT

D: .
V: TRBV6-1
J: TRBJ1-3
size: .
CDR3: CASMRGDSGNTIYF
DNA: TGTGCCAGCATGAGGGGCGACAGTGGAAACACCATATATTTT

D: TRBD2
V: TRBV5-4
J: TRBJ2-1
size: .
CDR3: CASSLSGRVPNEQFF
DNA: TGTGCCAGCAGCTTGAGCGGGAGGGTTCCCAATGAGCAGTTCTTC

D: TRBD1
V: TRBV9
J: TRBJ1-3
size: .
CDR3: CASSVGQGGSGNTIYF
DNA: TGTGCCAGCAGCGTAGGGCAGGGGGGTTCTGGAAACACCATATATTTT

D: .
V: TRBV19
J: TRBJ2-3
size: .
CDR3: CASSPRLREDTQYF
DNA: TGTGCCAGTAGTCCCCGTCTGCGGGAAGATACGCAGTATTTT

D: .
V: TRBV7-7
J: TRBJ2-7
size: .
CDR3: CASSLAAGYEQYF
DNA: TGTGCTAGCAGCTTAGCGGCAGGCTACGAGCAGTACTTC

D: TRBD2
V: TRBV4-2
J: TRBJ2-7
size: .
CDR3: CASSQGLAGSYEQYF
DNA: TGTGCCAGCAGCCAGGGACTAGCGGGCTCCTACGAGCAGTACTTC

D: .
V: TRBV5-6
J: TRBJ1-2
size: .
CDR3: CASSPLRGGGYTF
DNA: TGTGCCAGCAGCCCCCTCAGGGGAGGGGGCTACACCTTC

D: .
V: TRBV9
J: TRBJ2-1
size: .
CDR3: CASGGGSPNNEQFF
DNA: TGTGCCAGCGGGGGCGGGAGCCCCAACAATGAGCAGTTCTTC

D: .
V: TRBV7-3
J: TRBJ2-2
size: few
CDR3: CASSLTGAGELFF
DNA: TGTGCCAGCAGCTTAACGGGGGCCGGGGAGCTGTTTTTT

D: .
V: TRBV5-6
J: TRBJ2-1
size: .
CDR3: CASSLAGFYNEQFF
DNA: TGTGCCAGCAGCTTGGCCGGTTTCTACAATGAGCAGTTCTTC

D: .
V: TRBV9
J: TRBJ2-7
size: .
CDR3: CASSAVIWGEQYF
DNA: TGTGCCAGCAGCGCCGTCATTTGGGGTGAGCAGTACTTC

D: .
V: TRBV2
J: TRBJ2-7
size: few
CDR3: CAFRGVSYEQYF
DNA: TGTGCTTTCCGCGGGGTCTCCTACGAGCAGTACTTC

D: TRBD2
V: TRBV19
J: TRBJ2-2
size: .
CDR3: CASIRSGGNTGELFF
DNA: TGTGCCAGTATCCGGAGCGGGGGCAACACCGGGGAGCTGTTTTTT

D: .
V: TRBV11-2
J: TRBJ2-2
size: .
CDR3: CASSKIWPLGTGELFF
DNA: TGTGCCAGCAGCAAAATCTGGCCCCTGGGAACCGGGGAGCTGTTTTTT

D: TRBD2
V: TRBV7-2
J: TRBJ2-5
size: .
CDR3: CASSASVAGYGETQYF
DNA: TGTGCCAGCAGCGCTTCGGTAGCGGGGTACGGGGAGACCCAGTACTTC

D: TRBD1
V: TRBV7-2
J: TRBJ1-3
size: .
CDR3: CASSTGQGGGNTIYF
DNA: TGTGCCAGCAGCACGGGACAGGGGGGTGGAAACACCATATATTTT

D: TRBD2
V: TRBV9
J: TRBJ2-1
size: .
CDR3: CASSLTIAGGTHNEQFF
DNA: TGTGCCAGCAGCCTGACGATAGCGGGAGGGACCCACAATGAGCAGTTCTTC

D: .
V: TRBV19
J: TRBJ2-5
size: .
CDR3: CASSKGETQYF
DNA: TGTGCCAGTAGTAAGGGGGAGACCCAGTACTTC

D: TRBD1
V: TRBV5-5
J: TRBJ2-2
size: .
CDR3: CASSSTGGNAGELFF
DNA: TGTGCCAGCAGCTCGACAGGGGGCAACGCCGGGGAGCTGTTTTTT

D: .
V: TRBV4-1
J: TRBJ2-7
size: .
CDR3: CASSRPGGRHYEQYF
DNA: TGCGCCAGCAGCCGGCCCGGGGGTCGACATTACGAGCAGTACTTC

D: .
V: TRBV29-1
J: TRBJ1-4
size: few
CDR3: CSVVGGGSEKLFF
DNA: TGCAGCGTTGTTGGGGGGGGAAGCGAAAAACTGTTTTTT

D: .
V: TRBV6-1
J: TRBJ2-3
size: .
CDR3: CASSEAGITDTQYF
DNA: TGTGCCAGCAGTGAAGCTGGCATCACAGATACGCAGTATTTT

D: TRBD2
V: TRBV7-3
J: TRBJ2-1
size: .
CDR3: CASSSKRGPANEQFF
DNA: TGTGCCAGCAGCTCTAAGCGGGGGCCTGCCAATGAGCAGTTCTTC

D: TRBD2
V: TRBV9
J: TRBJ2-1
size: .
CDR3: CASSETSGEYNEQFF
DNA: TGTGCCAGCAGCGAGACTAGCGGGGAATACAATGAGCAGTTCTTC

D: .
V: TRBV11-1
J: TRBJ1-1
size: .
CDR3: CASSLVRGWYTEAFF
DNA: TGTGCCAGCAGCTTAGTGCGGGGATGGTACACTGAAGCTTTCTTT

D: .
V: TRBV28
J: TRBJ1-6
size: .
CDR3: CASIPQGNSPLHF
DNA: TGTGCCAGCATCCCACAGGGTAATTCACCCCTCCACTTT

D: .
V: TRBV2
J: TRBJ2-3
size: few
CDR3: CASARGERADTQYF
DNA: TGTGCCAGCGCGAGAGGGGAGCGAGCAGATACGCAGTATTTT

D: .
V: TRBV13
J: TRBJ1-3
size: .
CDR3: CASSSGTESLSTIYF
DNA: TGTGCCAGCAGCTCAGGGACGGAGTCTTTGAGCACCATATATTTT

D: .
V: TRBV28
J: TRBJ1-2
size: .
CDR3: CASTLGGPGYTF
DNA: TGTGCCAGCACCCTAGGGGGGCCTGGCTACACCTTC

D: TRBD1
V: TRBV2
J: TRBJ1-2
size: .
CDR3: CASSKGQGANYGYTF
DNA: TGTGCCAGCAGTAAGGGACAGGGGGCAAACTATGGCTACACCTTC

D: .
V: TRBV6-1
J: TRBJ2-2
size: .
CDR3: CASNLGTGELFF
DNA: TGTGCCAGCAACTTGGGCACCGGGGAGCTGTTTTTT

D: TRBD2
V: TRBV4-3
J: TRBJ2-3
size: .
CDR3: CASSQGLAGGRDTQYF
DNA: TGCGCCAGCAGCCAAGGATTAGCGGGGGGACGGGATACGCAGTATTTT

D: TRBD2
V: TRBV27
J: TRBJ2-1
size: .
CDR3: CASSLWPSGRDEQFF
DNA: TGTGCCAGCAGTTTATGGCCTAGCGGGAGGGATGAGCAGTTCTTC

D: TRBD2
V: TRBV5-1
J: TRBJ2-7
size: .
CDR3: CASRLAGAGEQYF
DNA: TGCGCCAGCAGACTAGCGGGGGCCGGAGAGCAGTACTTC